This T cell receptor (beta chain) derives from a study of blood T cell repertoires in COVID-19. In the study overall: Some COVID-19 samples were acute and others convalescent; all came from the United States, Italy and Spain. The analysed material was cDNA or gDNA that came from T cells, B-cell-depleted T cells, or PBMCs.

Data came from immunoSEQ multiplex PCR; TCRdb stores just in-frame clones and leaves some out. The sample has approximately 73,000 clones, 86% seen once; the top ten hold around 1.9%. The germline V and J ends were trimmed by 4 bases and 0 bases, with 8 bases remaining between them. Germline-derived CDR1 and CDR2 are SGHNT and YYREEE (reference sequence). The CDR3 is 14 amino acids. This clonotype was sampled from a woman aged 60-75 years with acute or convalescent COVID-19. Sequenced input: peripheral blood. The gene calls are TRBV5-4 and TRBJ1-3; D is perhaps TRBD1 (6 bases). DNA of the CDR3: TGTGCCAGCAGCCTACAGGGCTCTGGAAACACCATATATTTT. Protein sequence: CASSLQGSGNTIYF.